The TCR beta chain under discussion was sequenced for a study of blood T cell repertoires in COVID-19. This clone appeared once. In the original workflow: Estimates of nucleated cell counts were drawn from the amplification of reference gene primers. This table comes from immunoSEQ multiplex PCR, and its TCRdb copy is limited to in-frame clones, with some not included. V, J and clone size derive from that table, while D and trimming were established from the DNA sequence. Seen here are some 230,000 clones, approximately 90% observed once, and the top ten hold under 3.5%. The sample comprised PBMCs or T cells enriched from blood (not recorded which). This sequence was found in a woman under 30 in a cohort exposed to, infected with or recovered from COVID-19 (not recorded which).

The CDR3 here is CASSDRGREEKLFF. Here the CDR3 DNA reads TGTGCCAGCAGCGACAGGGGGCGGGAAGAAAAACTGTTTTTT. This chain connects TRBV3-1 (or the pseudogene TRBV3-2) to TRBJ1-4; 10 nucleotides line up with TRBD1. Germline assignment: CDR1 LGHDT and CDR2 YNNKEL (reference sequence). Trimming at V came to 5 bases and at J to 8 bases, leaving 5 bases not matched to a gene. This CDR3 comprises 14 residues.